A single TCR beta chain is shown here with its context. Its antigen remains unidentified. This sample is part of a study of radiation and T cells in renal cell carcinoma. Study overall: Nephrectomy followed 15 Gy stereotactic body radiation by 4 weeks.

Profiling relied on immunoSEQ multiplex PCR, and the TCRdb table lists in-frame clones only, not all of them. This sample has 70,000 to 95,000 clones, with 65% to 85% found just once. Losses at the gene ends were 1 base for V and 4 bases for J; bases not matched to a gene: 4. The CDR3 contains 16 residues. The germline CDR1 and CDR2 sequences are SNHLY and FYNNEI. Time point: baseline pretreatment blood. The treatment is: 15 Gy SBRT to primary tumor, nephrectomy 4 weeks later. Serial blood draws occurred at baseline and 2 and 4 weeks post-SBRT. This renal cell carcinoma was of the clear cell type. Study findings and constraints: Baseline intratumoral clonotype presence is unknown without pretreatment biopsies.

The chain employs TRBV2 and TRBJ2-1, with 10 bases matching TRBD2. This receptor was identified in a man between 60 and 75 years old with renal cell carcinoma. Sequenced material: blood, taken from a patient whose treatment included radiotherapy and nephrectomy. The CDR3 sequence: CASSEGASGSYNEQFF. The CDR3 DNA sequence: TGTGCCAGCAGTGAAGGGGCTAGCGGGAGTTACAATGAGCAGTTCTTC.